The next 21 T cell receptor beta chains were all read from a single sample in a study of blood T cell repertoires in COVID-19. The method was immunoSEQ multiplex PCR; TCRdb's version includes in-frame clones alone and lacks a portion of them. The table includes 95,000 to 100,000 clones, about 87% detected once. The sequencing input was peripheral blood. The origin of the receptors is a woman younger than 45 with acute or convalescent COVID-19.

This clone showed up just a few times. The CDR3: CASSDGQVYGYTF. In DNA form, the CDR3 reads TGCGCCAGCAGTGACGGACAGGTCTATGGCTACACCTTC. The chain employs TRBV10-2 and TRBJ1-2; 7 bases are a match to TRBD1. V was clipped by 3 bases and J by 4 bases; unmatched bases: 2. This CDR3 contains 13 residues. CDR1 and CDR2 from the germline V gene are WSHSY and SAAADI.

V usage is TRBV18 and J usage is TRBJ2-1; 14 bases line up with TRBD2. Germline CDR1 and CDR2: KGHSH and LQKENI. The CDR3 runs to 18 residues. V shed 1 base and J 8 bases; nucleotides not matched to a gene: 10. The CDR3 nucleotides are TGTGCCAGCTCACCACTATACAAGACTAGCGGGGGGGCCCATGAGCAGTTCTTC. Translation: CASSPLYKTSGGAHEQFF.

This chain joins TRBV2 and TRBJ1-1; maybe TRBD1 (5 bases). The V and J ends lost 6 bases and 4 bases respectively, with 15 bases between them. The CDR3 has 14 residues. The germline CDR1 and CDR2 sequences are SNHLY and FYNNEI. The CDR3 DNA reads TGTGCCAGCAGGGCCGCGGGGGAAGGCACTGAAGCTTTCTTT. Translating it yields CASRAAGEGTEAFF.

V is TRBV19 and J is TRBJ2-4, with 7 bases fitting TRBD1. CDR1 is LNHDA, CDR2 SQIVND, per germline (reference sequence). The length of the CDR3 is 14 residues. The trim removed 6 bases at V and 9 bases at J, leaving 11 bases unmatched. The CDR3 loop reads CASSTGQDWGIQYF. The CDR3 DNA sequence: TGTGCCAGTAGCACCGGACAGGATTGGGGCATTCAGTACTTC. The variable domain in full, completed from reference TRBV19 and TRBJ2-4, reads DGGITQSPKYLFRKEGQNVTLSCEQNLNHDAMYWYRQDPGQGLRLIYYSQIVNDFQKGDIAEGYSVSREKKESFPLTVTSAQKNPTAFYLCASSTGQDWGIQYFGAGTRLSVL.

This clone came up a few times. The CDR3: CAIFYSNQPQHF. For the CDR3, the DNA is TGTGCCATCTTCTACAGCAATCAGCCCCAGCATTTT. The chain links TRBV10-3 to TRBJ1-5; D remains ambiguous. Per the germline V gene, CDR1 is ENHRY and CDR2 is SYGVKD. The germline V and J ends were trimmed by 8 bases and 1 base, with 6 bases remaining between them. There are 12 residues in the CDR3.

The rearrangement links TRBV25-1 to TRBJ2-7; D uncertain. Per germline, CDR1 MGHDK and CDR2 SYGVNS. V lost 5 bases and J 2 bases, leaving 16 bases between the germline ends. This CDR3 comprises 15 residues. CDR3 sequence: CASSSGQKSAYEQYF. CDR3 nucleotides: TGTGCCAGCAGTTCAGGCCAGAAGTCCGCCTACGAGCAGTACTTC.

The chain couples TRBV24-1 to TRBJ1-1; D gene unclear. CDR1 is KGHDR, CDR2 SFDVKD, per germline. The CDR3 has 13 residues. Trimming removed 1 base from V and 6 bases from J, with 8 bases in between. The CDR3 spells CATSDFRQAEAFF. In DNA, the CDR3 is TGTGCCACCAGTGATTTTAGGCAGGCTGAAGCTTTCTTT.

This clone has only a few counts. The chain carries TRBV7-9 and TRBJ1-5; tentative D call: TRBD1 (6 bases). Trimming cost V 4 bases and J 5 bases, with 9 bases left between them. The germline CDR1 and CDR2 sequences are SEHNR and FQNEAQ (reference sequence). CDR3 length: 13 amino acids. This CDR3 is CASSWGQHQPQHF. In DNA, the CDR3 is TGTGCCAGCAGCTGGGGGCAGCATCAGCCCCAGCATTTT.

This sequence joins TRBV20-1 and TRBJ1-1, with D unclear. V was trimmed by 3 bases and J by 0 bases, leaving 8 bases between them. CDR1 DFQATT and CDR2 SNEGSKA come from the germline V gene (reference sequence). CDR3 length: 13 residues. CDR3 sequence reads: CSASGGMNTEAFF. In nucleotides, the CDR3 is TGCAGTGCTAGTGGCGGAATGAACACTGAAGCTTTCTTT.

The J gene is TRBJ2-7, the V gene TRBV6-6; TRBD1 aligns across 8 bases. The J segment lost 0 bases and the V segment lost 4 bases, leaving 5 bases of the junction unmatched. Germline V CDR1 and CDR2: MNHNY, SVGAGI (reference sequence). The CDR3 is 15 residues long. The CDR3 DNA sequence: TGTGCCAGCAGTTGGGGACAGGCCTCCTCCTACGAGCAGTACTTC. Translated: CASSWGQASSYEQYF.

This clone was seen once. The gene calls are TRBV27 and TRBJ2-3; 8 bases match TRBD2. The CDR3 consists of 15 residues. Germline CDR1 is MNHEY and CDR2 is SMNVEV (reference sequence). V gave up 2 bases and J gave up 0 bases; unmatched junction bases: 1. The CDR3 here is CASSLIAGSTDTQYF. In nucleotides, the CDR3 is TGTGCCAGCAGTTTAATAGCGGGGAGCACAGATACGCAGTATTTT.

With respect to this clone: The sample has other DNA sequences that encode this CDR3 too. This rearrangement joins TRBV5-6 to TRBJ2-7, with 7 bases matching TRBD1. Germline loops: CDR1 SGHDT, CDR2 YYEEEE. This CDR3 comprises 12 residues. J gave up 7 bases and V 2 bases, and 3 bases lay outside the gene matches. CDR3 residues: CASSFTGEEQYF. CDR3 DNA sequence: TGTGCCAGCAGCTTCACAGGGGAAGAGCAGTACTTC.

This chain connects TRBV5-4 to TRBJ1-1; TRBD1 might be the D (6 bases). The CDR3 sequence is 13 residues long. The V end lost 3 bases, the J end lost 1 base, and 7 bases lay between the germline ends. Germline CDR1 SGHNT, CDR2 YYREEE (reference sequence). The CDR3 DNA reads TGTGCCAGCAGCTCGACAGGGAACACTGAAGCTTTCTTT. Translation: CASSSTGNTEAFF.

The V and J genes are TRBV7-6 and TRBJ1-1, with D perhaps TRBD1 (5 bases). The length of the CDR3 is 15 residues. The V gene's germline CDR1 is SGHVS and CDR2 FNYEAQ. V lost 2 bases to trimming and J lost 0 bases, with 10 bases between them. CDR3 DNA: TGTGCCAGCAGCTTATTAACAGGTCTGAACACTGAAGCTTTCTTT. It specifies CASSLLTGLNTEAFF.

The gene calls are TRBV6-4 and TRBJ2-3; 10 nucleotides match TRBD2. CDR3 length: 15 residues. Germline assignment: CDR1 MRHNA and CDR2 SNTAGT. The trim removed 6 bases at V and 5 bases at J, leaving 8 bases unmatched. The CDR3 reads CASRQSGGAVDTQYF. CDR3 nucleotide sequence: TGTGCCAGCAGACAAAGCGGGGGGGCCGTAGATACGCAGTATTTT.

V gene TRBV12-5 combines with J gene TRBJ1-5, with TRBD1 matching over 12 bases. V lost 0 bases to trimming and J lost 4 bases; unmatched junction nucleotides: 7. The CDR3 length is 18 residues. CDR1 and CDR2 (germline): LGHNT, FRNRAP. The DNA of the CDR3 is TGTGCTAGTGGTTTGGTACTGGGGGACAGGGGGCCTAATCAGCCCCAGCATTTT. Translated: CASGLVLGDRGPNQPQHF.

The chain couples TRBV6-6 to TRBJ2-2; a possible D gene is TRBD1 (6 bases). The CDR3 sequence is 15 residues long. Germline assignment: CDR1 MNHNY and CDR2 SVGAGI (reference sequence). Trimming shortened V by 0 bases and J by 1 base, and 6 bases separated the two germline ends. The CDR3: CASSYSGQNTGELFF. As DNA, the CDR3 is TGTGCCAGCAGTTACTCGGGACAGAACACCGGGGAGCTGTTTTTT.

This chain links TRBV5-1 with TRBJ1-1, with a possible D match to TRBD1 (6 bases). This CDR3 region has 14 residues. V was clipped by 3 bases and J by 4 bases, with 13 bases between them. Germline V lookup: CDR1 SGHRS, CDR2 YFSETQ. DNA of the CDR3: TGCGCCAGCAGCTCAGGGGATGGAAGCACTGAAGCTTTCTTT. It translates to CASSSGDGSTEAFF.

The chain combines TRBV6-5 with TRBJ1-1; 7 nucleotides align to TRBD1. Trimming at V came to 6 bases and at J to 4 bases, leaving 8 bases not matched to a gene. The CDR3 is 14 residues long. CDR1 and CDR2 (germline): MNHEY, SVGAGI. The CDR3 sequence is CASSHQTGSTEAFF. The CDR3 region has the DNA TGTGCCAGCAGCCATCAGACAGGGAGCACTGAAGCTTTCTTT.

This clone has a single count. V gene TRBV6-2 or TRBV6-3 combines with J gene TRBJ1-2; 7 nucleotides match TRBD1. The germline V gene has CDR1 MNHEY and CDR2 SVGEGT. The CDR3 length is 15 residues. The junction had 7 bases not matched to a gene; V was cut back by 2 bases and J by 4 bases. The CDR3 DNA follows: TGTGCCAGCAGTTACGCCCAGGACAGGTTCTATGGCTACACCTTC. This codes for CASSYAQDRFYGYTF.

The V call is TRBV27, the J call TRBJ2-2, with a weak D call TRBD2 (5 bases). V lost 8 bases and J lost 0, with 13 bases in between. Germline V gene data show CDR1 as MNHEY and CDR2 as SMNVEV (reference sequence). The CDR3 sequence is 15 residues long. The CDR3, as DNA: TGTGCCAGCGCCAAAGAGGGATCGAACACCGGGGAGCTGTTTTTT. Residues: CASAKEGSNTGELFF.